These T cell receptor beta chains were read from a single sample in a study of T-cell reconstitution after alpha-beta-depleted transplantation in children. TCRdb reprocessed the PCR reads via MiXCR and lists one record per CDR3 protein. The sample consists of hundreds of thousands of distinct CDR3 sequences, around 17% of them appearing once. Sequenced material: PBMCs from the stem cell graft donor, taken from the stem cell graft. These receptors were taken from a human donor who donated a stem cell graft to a child with acute myeloid leukemia. CDR3s include the opening cysteine and the closing phenylalanine or tryptophan. The order of the fields is J gene, clone size, V gene, D gene, CDR3 DNA, CDR3 protein. D genes are given only for firm matches. Clone size is not always given. Where it is, it says once, few, many or a class for expanded clones.

>TRBJ2-7|few|TRBV29-1|TRBD1
TGCAGCGTCACCGGGACAGTAAACTCCTACGAGCAGTACTTC
CSVTGTVNSYEQYF
>TRBJ2-7|many|TRBV29-1|-
TGCAGCGTCGCAGGCGGAACTACCTACGAGCAGTACTTC
CSVAGGTTYEQYF
>TRBJ2-1|many|TRBV20-1|TRBD2
TGCAGTGCTAGAGGCCTCGGGGGGGTCCCCTACAATGAGCAGTTCTTC
CSARGLGGVPYNEQFF
>TRBJ1-5|-|TRBV7-9|-
TGTGCCAGCAGCCCCTGGGGCCAGCCCCAGCATTTT
CASSPWGQPQHF
>TRBJ2-1|few|TRBV4-1|TRBD1
TGCGCCAGCAGCCCCCCGGGACAGGCCCACAATGAGCAGTTCTTC
CASSPPGQAHNEQFF
>TRBJ2-1|-|TRBV4-3|TRBD1
TGCGCCAGCAGCCGAAGACAGGGCCCCGACCCCTACAATGAGCAGTTCTTC
CASSRRQGPDPYNEQFF
>TRBJ2-1|-|TRBV28|-
TGTGCCAGCACCAAGACAGAGGGCTACAATGAGCAGTTCTTC
CASTKTEGYNEQFF
>TRBJ2-1|many|TRBV12-3/TRBV12-4|-
TGTGCCAGCAGTTCAACAGGGTTTAGGGAGCAGTTCTTC
CASSSTGFREQFF
>TRBJ1-1|-|TRBV11-2|-
TGTGCCAGCATCTCGGGGGCTGAAGCTTTCTTT
CASISGAEAFF
>TRBJ1-1|many|TRBV20-1|TRBD1
TGCAGTGCTAGAGATCCACAGGGGGCGAACACTGAAGCTTTCTTT
CSARDPQGANTEAFF
>TRBJ2-2|many|TRBV4-3|-
TGCGCCAGCAGCCAAGATCGTGGAGGGCCCACCGGGGAGCTGTTTTTT
CASSQDRGGPTGELFF
>TRBJ1-3|few|TRBV30|-
TGTGCCTGGAGTGAAGGGGGAGGAAACACCATATATTTT
CAWSEGGGNTIYF
>TRBJ2-1|many|TRBV4-3|TRBD1
TGCGCCAGCAGCCAAGAGAGGGGGCCCTACAATGAGCAGTTCTTC
CASSQERGPYNEQFF
>TRBJ2-1|once|TRBV7-9|-
TGTGCCAGCAGCTTAGGGCGGGGTAACAATGAGCAGTTCTTC
CASSLGRGNNEQFF
>TRBJ1-6|many|TRBV20-1|-
TGCAGTGCAGCTTCCGGGGGGCTGAGCTCCTATAATTCACCCCTCCACTTT
CSAASGGLSSYNSPLHF
>TRBJ2-7|once|TRBV27|-
TGTGCCAGCAGTTTAACACAGGGATCGGCCGAGCAGTACTTC
CASSLTQGSAEQYF
>TRBJ1-1|many|TRBV29-1|-
TGCAGCGTTTCCGGGGCGAGGACTGAAGCTTTCTTT
CSVSGARTEAFF
>TRBJ1-1|-|TRBV7-9|TRBD1
TGTGCCAGCAGCTCAGGCGGGACAGAGAACACTGAAGCTTTCTTT
CASSSGGTENTEAFF
>TRBJ1-6|many|TRBV10-3|TRBD1
TGTGCCATCAGTGAGTCAGGGGGCAGGTCACCCCTCCACTTT
CAISESGGRSPLHF
>TRBJ2-7|-|TRBV24-1|-
TGTGCCACCAGTGACACGGGACACCGCTACGAGCAGTACTTC
CATSDTGHRYEQYF
>TRBJ2-2|few|TRBV4-2|-
TGTGCCAGCAGCCAAGCGAATCCGTCGGGGGGGGAGCTGTTTTTT
CASSQANPSGGELFF
>TRBJ1-2|many|TRBV20-1|-
TGCAGTGCAAAACAGTTCCTCGCGAGCTATGGCTACACCTTC
CSAKQFLASYGYTF
>TRBJ2-2|many|TRBV29-1|TRBD1
TGCAGCGTTGGGGACAGGGTGAGGACCGGGGAGCTGTTTTTT
CSVGDRVRTGELFF
>TRBJ2-7|many|TRBV12-3/TRBV12-4|-
TGTGCCAGCAGTCAGGGGAGACTCACTCAGTACTTC
CASSQGRLTQYF
>TRBJ2-5|few|TRBV5-1|TRBD2
TGCGCCAGCAGCTTGGCGGGGGGAGTACAAGAGACCCAGTACTTC
CASSLAGGVQETQYF
>TRBJ2-3|many|TRBV4-3|TRBD1
TGCGCCAGCAGCCAAGATCTACAGGGGAGCACAGATACGCAGTATTTT
CASSQDLQGSTDTQYF
>TRBJ1-1|-|TRBV20-1|TRBD1
TGCAGTGCCCCTCGGACAGGGCTGAACACTGAAGCTTTCTTT
CSAPRTGLNTEAFF
>TRBJ1-5|many|TRBV20-1|-
TGCAGTGCTAGAATCGGTGGTCAGCCCCAGCATTTT
CSARIGGQPQHF
>TRBJ2-7|many|TRBV6-6|-
TGTGCCAGCAGTTACCTCGGGTCCTACGAGCAGTACTTC
CASSYLGSYEQYF
>TRBJ2-5|-|TRBV7-9|TRBD2
TGTGCCAGCAGCTTAGCCGGGGGGGCACAAGAGACCCAGTACTTC
CASSLAGGAQETQYF
>TRBJ1-5|few|TRBV24-1|-
TGTGCCACCGGGGGTGTGGGTCTCAATCAGCCCCAGCATTTT
CATGGVGLNQPQHF
>TRBJ1-5|few|TRBV7-2|-
TGTGCCAGCAGCTTAGCGACTGAATATAGCAATCAGCCCCAGCATTTT
CASSLATEYSNQPQHF
>TRBJ2-3|many|TRBV10-3|-
TGTGCCATCAGTGAGTCGACTCATGGGGCATCGGATACGCAGTATTTT
CAISESTHGASDTQYF
>TRBJ1-5|few|TRBV5-1|-
TGCGCCAGCAGCTCACTAACCGGCGACCATGGGAAACAGCCCCAGCATTTT
CASSSLTGDHGKQPQHF
>TRBJ2-7|many|TRBV7-2|-
TGTGCCAGCAGCTTAGAGGGGGGAGCCTACTACGAGCAGTACTTC
CASSLEGGAYYEQYF
>TRBJ2-7|few|TRBV6-5|-
TGTGCCAGCAGTTACGAACAGGTATTGGGCTACGAGCAGTACTTC
CASSYEQVLGYEQYF
>TRBJ2-4|few|TRBV5-5|TRBD2
TGTGCCAGCAGCCCCTGGGTTCGGGAGGACATTCAGTACTTC
CASSPWVREDIQYF
>TRBJ2-4|few|TRBV20-1|-
TGCAGTGCTAGAGCGGGACCCCTCGGTACCAAAAACATTCAGTACTTC
CSARAGPLGTKNIQYF
>TRBJ1-3|-|TRBV28|TRBD1
TGTGCCACCCGAGACAGGGGAAAAACTGGAAACACCATATATTTT
CATRDRGKTGNTIYF
>TRBJ1-1|many|TRBV20-1|-
TGCAGTGCTAGACTTTTTCCGGGCACTGAAGCTTTCTTT
CSARLFPGTEAFF
>TRBJ2-3|few|TRBV30|TRBD1
TGTGCCTGGAGCCCATATAGACAGGGTTGGAAGCACGATACGCAGTATTTT
CAWSPYRQGWKHDTQYF
>TRBJ2-3|many|TRBV20-1|TRBD2
TGCTCTAGCGGGGGGGCAGATACGCAGTATTTT
CSSGGADTQYF
>TRBJ2-3|many|TRBV29-1|-
TGCAGCGTGGTTGGCGGGGCACTAATGGGTACGCAGTATTTT
CSVVGGALMGTQYF
>TRBJ2-3|many|TRBV20-1|TRBD2
TGCAGTGCTAGAGAAAGCGGGGGGCTCTCAGATACGCAGTATTTT
CSARESGGLSDTQYF
>TRBJ2-3|many|TRBV6-1|-
TGTGCCAGCATATCAGGTGATGGGGCAGATACGCAGTATTTT
CASISGDGADTQYF
>TRBJ1-5|-|TRBV18|TRBD1
TGTGCCAGCTCACCGGGACAGGGGGTTAGCAATCAGCCCCAGCATTTT
CASSPGQGVSNQPQHF
>TRBJ2-1|-|TRBV20-1|TRBD2
TGCAGTGCTCCCGGGACTAGCGGGGGGAGACTTTACAATGAGCAGTTCTTC
CSAPGTSGGRLYNEQFF
>TRBJ1-3|many|TRBV20-1|-
TGCAGTGCTAGGATGGGCTTTTCTGGAAACACCATATATTTT
CSARMGFSGNTIYF
>TRBJ2-1|few|TRBV7-3|-
TGTGCCAGCAGGCGGGACTCATCTCACAATGAGCAGTTCTTC
CASRRDSSHNEQFF
>TRBJ2-3|many|TRBV20-1|-
TGCAGTGCGTTGACCGAAGACAGTAGCACAGATACGCAGTATTTT
CSALTEDSSTDTQYF
>TRBJ1-1|-|TRBV2|TRBD1
TGTGCCAGCAGTCTCATCTCCGGGACAGGGGGCACTGAAGCTTTCTTT
CASSLISGTGGTEAFF
>TRBJ1-2|-|TRBV7-2|-
TGTGCCAGCAGCTTAGGAGGAGAGGGATTAGCTAACTATGGCTACACCTTC
CASSLGGEGLANYGYTF
>TRBJ2-1|many|TRBV29-1|-
TGCAGCGTTCCGGTGGGGGGTAACTACAATGAGCAGTTCTTC
CSVPVGGNYNEQFF
>TRBJ2-2|few|TRBV6-5|-
TGTGCCAGCAGTCCCTTAGGGGTTTCAGCGAGCACCGGGGAGCTGTTTTTT
CASSPLGVSASTGELFF
>TRBJ2-1|few|TRBV5-4|TRBD1
TGTGCCAGCAGCTTGCGCAGGACAGGGGGCAATGAGCAGTTCTTC
CASSLRRTGGNEQFF